The table lists the clone carrying this T cell receptor beta chain with a few counts. The antigen is undetermined. The sample originates from a study of tissue T cells after allogeneic stem cell transplantation. Regarding the study as a whole: Alloreactivity or antigen specificity of tissue TCRs was not determined; some clones might be host cells. The patient cohort was small and clinically heterogeneous, with limited sampling depth.

Autopsy tissues included GI tract, liver, skin and lymphoid organs. CDR3 size: 13 residues. Per the germline V gene, CDR1 is ENHRY and CDR2 is SYGVKD. V dropped 7 bases and J dropped 7 bases, with 16 bases sitting between them. Sequenced by immunoSEQ multiplex PCR; TCRdb stores in-frame clones only, minus some. The data hold 20,000 to 25,000 clones, with about 73% observed a single time. The chain links TRBV10-3 to TRBJ1-1; perhaps TRBD1 as D (6 bases). The sequence was collected from an older female donor with lung cancer. Sequencing was performed on tissue from the ileum, taken at autopsy. In DNA form, the CDR3 reads TGTGCCATCACCCCACGTACGACAGGTGAAGCTTTCTTT. Translating gives CAITPRTTGEAFF.